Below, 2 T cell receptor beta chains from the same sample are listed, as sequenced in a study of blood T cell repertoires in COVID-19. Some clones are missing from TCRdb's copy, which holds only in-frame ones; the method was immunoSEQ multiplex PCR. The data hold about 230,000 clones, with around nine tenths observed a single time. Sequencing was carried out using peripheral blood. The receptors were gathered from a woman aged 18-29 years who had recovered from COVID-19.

CDR3: CASTTRGEQFF. DNA for the CDR3: TGTGCCAGTACGACTAGAGGTGAGCAGTTCTTC. The J gene is TRBJ2-1, the V gene TRBV19, with D perhaps matching TRBD2 (6 bases). CDR3 size: 11 residues. The V gene lost 7 bases and the J gene lost 9 bases, with 10 bases spanning the gap. Germline V gene sequence: CDR1 LNHDA, CDR2 SQIVND (reference sequence).

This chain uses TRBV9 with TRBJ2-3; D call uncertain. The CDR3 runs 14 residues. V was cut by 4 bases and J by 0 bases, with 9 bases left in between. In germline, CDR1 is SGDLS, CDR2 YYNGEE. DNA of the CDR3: TGTGCCAGCAGCCGCGACAAGAGCACAGATACGCAGTATTTT. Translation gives CASSRDKSTDTQYF.